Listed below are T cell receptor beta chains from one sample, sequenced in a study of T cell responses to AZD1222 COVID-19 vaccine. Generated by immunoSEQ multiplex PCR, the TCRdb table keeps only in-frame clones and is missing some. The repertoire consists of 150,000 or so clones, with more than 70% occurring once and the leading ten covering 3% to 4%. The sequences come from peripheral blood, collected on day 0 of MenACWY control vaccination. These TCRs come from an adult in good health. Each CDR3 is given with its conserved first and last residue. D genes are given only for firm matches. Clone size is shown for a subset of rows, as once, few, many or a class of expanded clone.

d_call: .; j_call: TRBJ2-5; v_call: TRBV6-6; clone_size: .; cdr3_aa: CASSQGKGTQYF; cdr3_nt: TGTGCCAGCAGTCAGGGGAAGGGGACCCAGTACTTC
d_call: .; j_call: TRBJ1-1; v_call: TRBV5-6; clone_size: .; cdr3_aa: CASSLLGNTEAFF; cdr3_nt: TGTGCCAGCAGCTTATTAGGGAACACTGAAGCTTTCTTT
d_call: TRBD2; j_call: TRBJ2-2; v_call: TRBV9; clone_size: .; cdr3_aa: CASSAGGSGGPGTGELFF; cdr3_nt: TGTGCCAGCAGCGCGGGAGGCAGCGGGGGGCCCGGCACCGGGGAGCTGTTTTTT
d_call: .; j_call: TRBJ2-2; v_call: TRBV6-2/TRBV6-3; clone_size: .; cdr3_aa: CASSIPKTVIGELFF; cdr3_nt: TGTGCCAGCAGTATTCCGAAGACAGTCATCGGGGAGCTGTTTTTT
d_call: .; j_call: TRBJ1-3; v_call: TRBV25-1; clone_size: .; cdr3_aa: CASSEYLSSGNTIYF; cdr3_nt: TGTGCCAGCAGTGAATATCTGAGCTCTGGAAACACCATATATTTT
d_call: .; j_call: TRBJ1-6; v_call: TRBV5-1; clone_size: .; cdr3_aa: CASSLAPGADSPLHF; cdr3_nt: TGCGCCAGCAGCTTGGCCCCCGGAGCCGATTCACCCCTCCACTTT
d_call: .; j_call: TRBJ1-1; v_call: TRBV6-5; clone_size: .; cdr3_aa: CASSSQRHNTEAFF; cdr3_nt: TGTGCCAGCAGTTCCCAACGACATAACACTGAAGCTTTCTTT
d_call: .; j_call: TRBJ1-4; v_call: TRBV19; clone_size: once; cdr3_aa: CASSIRDGLVGKLFF; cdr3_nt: TGTGCCAGTAGTATTAGAGACGGCTTAGTTGGAAAACTGTTTTTT
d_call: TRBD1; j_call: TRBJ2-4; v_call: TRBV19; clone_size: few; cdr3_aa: CASSSHRGNIQYF; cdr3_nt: TGTGCCAGTAGTTCTCACAGGGGAAACATTCAGTACTTC
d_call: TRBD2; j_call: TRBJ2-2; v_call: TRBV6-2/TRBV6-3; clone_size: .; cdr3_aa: CASSFPLGAGTGELFF; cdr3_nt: TGTGCCAGCAGTTTCCCCCTGGGAGCGGGAACCGGGGAGCTGTTTTTT
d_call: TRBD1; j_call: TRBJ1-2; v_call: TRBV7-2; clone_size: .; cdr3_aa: CASSLATGTGYGYTF; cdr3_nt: TGTGCCAGCAGCTTAGCCACCGGGACAGGCTATGGCTACACCTTC
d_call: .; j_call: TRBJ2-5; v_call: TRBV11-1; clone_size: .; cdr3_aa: CASSLAAGETQYF; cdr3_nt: TGTGCCAGCAGCTTAGCGGCGGGAGAGACCCAGTACTTC
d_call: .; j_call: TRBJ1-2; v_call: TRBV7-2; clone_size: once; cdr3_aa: CASSLSWDGYTF; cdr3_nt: TGTGCCAGCAGCCTAAGTTGGGATGGCTACACCTTC
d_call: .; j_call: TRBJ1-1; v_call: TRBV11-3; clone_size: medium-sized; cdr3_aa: CASSLVPGVGWNTEAFF; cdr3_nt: TGTGCCAGCAGCTTAGTCCCGGGAGTGGGTTGGAACACTGAAGCTTTCTTT
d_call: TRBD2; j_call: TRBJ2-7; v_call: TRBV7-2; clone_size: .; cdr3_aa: CASSFLSGGLNEQYF; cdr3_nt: TGTGCCAGCAGCTTTCTCAGCGGGGGGCTGAACGAGCAGTACTTC
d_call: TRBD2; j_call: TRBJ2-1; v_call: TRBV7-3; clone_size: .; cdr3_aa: CASSFGTSEDEQFF; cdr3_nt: TGTGCCAGCAGCTTTGGGACTAGCGAGGATGAGCAGTTCTTC
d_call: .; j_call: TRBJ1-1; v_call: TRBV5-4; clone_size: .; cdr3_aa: CASSLGRIYTEAFF; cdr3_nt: TGTGCCAGCAGCTTGGGCAGAATTTACACTGAAGCTTTCTTT
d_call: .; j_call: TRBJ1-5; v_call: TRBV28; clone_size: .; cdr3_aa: CASTPYRESQPQHF; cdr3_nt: TGTGCCAGCACCCCCTACCGGGAGTCTCAGCCCCAGCATTTT
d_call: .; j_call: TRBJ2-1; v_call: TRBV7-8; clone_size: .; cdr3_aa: CASSLARGEYNEQFF; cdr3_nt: TGTGCCAGCAGCTTAGCTCGCGGGGAGTACAATGAGCAGTTCTTC
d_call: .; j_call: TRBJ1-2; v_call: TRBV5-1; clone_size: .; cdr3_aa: CASRLDRLYGYTF; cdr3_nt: TGCGCCAGCAGGTTGGACAGACTCTATGGCTACACCTTC
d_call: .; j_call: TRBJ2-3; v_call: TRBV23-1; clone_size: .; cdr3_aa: CASSPTSFLLTDTQYF; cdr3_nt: TGCGCCAGCAGTCCCACTAGCTTCCTACTGACAGATACGCAGTATTTT
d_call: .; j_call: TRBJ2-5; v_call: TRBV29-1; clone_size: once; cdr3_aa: CSCHQPNQETQYF; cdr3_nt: TGCAGCTGTCACCAGCCAAATCAAGAGACCCAGTACTTC
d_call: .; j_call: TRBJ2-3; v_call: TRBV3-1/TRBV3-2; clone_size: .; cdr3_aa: CASSQGLVAGDTQYF; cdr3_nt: TGTGCCAGCAGCCAAGGACTGGTGGCCGGAGATACGCAGTATTTT
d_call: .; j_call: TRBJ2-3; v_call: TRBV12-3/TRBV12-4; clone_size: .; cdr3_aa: CASSPGGRDTQYF; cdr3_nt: TGTGCCAGCAGCCCCGGGGGGCGGGATACGCAGTATTTT
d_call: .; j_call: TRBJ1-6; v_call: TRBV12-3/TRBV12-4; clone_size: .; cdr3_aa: CASSFSAPSPLHF; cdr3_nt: TGTGCCAGCAGTTTTAGTGCGCCTTCACCCCTCCACTTT
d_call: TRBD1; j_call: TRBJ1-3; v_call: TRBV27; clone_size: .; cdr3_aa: CASSPGTGNGNTIYF; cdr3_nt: TGTGCCAGCAGTCCTGGGACAGGGAATGGAAACACCATATATTTT
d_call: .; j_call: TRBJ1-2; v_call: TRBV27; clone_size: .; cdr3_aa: CASRPTRTRALGGYTF; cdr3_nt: TGTGCCAGCAGACCGACGCGGACTCGGGCCTTAGGAGGCTACACCTTC
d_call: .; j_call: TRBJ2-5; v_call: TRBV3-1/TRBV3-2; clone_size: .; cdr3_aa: CASSLLGGLETQYF; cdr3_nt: TGTGCCAGCAGCCTACTTGGGGGCCTAGAGACCCAGTACTTC
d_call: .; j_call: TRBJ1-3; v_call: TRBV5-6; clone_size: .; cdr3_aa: CASSLLYSSGNTIYF; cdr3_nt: TGTGCCAGCAGCTTGTTATACAGCTCTGGAAACACCATATATTTT
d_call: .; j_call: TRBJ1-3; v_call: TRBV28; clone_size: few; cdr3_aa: CASSPGPDSGNTIYF; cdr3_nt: TGTGCCAGCAGTCCAGGCCCCGACTCTGGAAACACCATATATTTT
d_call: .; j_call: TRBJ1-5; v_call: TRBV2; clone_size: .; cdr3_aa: CASRQENQPQHF; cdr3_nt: TGTGCCAGCAGGCAGGAAAATCAGCCCCAGCATTTT
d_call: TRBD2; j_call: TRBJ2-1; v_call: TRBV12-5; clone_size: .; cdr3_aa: CASGLPAGVEQFF; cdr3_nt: TGTGCTAGTGGTTTGCCAGCGGGGGTCGAGCAGTTCTTC
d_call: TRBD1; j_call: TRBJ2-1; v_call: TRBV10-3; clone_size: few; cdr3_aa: CAISTGTGAEVDEQFF; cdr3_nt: TGTGCCATCAGTACCGGGACAGGGGCCGAGGTGGATGAGCAGTTCTTC